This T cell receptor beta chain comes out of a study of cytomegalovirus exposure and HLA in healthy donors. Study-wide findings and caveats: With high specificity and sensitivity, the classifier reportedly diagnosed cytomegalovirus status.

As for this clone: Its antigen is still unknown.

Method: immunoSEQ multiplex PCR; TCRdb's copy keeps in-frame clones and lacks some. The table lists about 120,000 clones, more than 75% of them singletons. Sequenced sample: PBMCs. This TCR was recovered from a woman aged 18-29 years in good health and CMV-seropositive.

CDR3 sequence reads: CASSYTGTGYEQYF. The CDR3 bases are TGTGCCAGCAGTTATACCGGGACAGGGTACGAGCAGTACTTC. This chain links TRBV2 with TRBJ2-7, with 9 bases lining up with TRBD1. V trimming: 5 bases; J trimming: 4 bases; junction bases outside the gene matches: 6. Germline values: CDR1 SNHLY, CDR2 FYNNEI. This CDR3 has 14 residues.